What follows are 2 T cell receptor beta chains derived from one specimen sequenced in a study of spatial heterogeneity in lung cancer. Described time point: blood at routine non-recurrence follow-up after resection. TCRdb re-called the 5' RACE reads with MiXCR, one entry per CDR3 protein. The sample contains fewer than 150,000 distinct CDR3 sequences, 10% to 11% of which appear only once. The input for sequencing was PBMCs, taken at follow-up. Source of these receptors: a female donor with early-stage non-small cell lung cancer.

This clonotype has a count of ten or more. The J gene is TRBJ1-1, the V gene TRBV28, with unresolved D. The germline CDR1 and CDR2 sequences are MDHEN and SYDVKM. This CDR3 region has 13 residues. V was pared by 7 bases and J by 1 base, with 10 bases between. For the CDR3, the DNA is TGTGCCAGCAAAGGCTTGAGGAACACTGAAGCTTTCTTT. Protein product: CASKGLRNTEAFF. Complete variable domain (other parts from reference TRBV28 and TRBJ1-1): DVKVTQSSRYLVKRTGEKVFLECVQDMDHENMFWYRQDPGLGLRLIYFSYDVKMKEKGDIPEGYSVSREKKERFSLILESASTNQTSMYLCASKGLRNTEAFFGQGTRLTVV.

In this sample, this clonotype turned up many times. The gene calls are TRBV29-1 and TRBJ1-1; D is possibly TRBD1 (5 bases). The CDR3 length is 12 residues. Per the germline V gene, CDR1 is SQVTM and CDR2 is ANQGSEA. V lost 4 bases to trimming and J lost 1 base, with 7 bases between them. The CDR3 protein is CSVGGTNTEAFF. CDR3 nucleotides: TGCAGCGTTGGGGGGACGAACACTGAAGCTTTCTTT. Filled out from reference TRBV29-1 and TRBJ1-1, the complete variable domain reads SAVISQKPSRDICQRGTSLTIQCQVDSQVTMMFWYRQQPGQSLTLIATANQGSEATYESGFVIDKFPISRPNLTFSTLTVSNMSPEDSSIYLCSVGGTNTEAFFGQGTRLTVV.